This entry features one T cell receptor (beta chain) sequence. As yet, its antigen is unknown. Per the germline V gene, CDR1 is SGHTA and CDR2 is FQGNSA. V was cut by 3 bases and J by 2 bases, with 8 bases left in between. The CDR3 totals 14 residues. The sample comes from a study of T cell responses to AZD1222 COVID-19 vaccine. General study points: Targeting of unmutated variant regions was reportedly seen in nearly half of spike-specific TCRs. Seropositivity was recorded at baseline in only 6 or 7 AZD1222 recipients. At 160-218 and 743-854, vaccine-associated CD4 TCRs were dominant, and they spanned spike.

Only in-frame clones appear in the TCRdb table, and some are missing; sequencing was by immunoSEQ multiplex PCR. The profile shows approximately 91,000 clones, approximately 91% of them singletons. V usage is TRBV7-2 and J usage is TRBJ1-5; D unresolved. The source was peripheral blood, collected on day 0 of AZD1222 vaccination. The receptor comes from an adult in good health. In DNA form, the CDR3 reads TGTGCCAGCAGCTTGAATAGTGGCAATCAGCCCCAGCATTTT. Protein sequence: CASSLNSGNQPQHF.